This TCR beta chain derives from a study of T-cell memory formation after mild COVID-19 (dated by TCRdb to about 2021). Study-wide context: TCR sequence clusters from the two donors were largely donor specific. Two young, previously healthy adult volunteers made up the cohort, one male and one female. Longitudinal TCRalpha and TCRbeta repertoire sequencing tracked T-cell clones expanding and contracting after mild COVID-19 in two donors. What the study reported, not specific to this receptor: Clones that contracted from day 15 to 85 showed balanced CD4/CD8 phenotypes, whereas a second wave of clones that expanded from day 15 to 37 leaned towards CD4+. Some responding clones were detected in pre-infection memory, which suggested that pre-existing cross-reactive memory T cells had joined the SARS-CoV-2 response. The second-wave clones that peaked on day 37 were not confirmed to be SARS-CoV-2 specific. The study included only a couple of mild cases, and larger cohorts that include severe cases with pre-infection samples were judged to be necessary. Contracting CD4+ clones were found mainly in CM and EM memory subsets, while CD8+ clones were enriched in EMRA.

Reading from cysteine to phenylalanine, the CDR3 counts 14 amino acids. Just CDR3 DNA is preserved here, 42 bases in frame from base 1. The germline V and J ends show losses of 4 bases and 5 bases respectively, and no gene match explains 5 bases of the junction. Via the germline V gene (reference sequence), CDR1 is SGHNT and CDR2 YYREEE. Sequencing was carried out with an Illumina NovaSeq 6000. TCRalpha and TCRbeta cDNA libraries were built by 5'RACE with constant-segment primers, adding sample barcodes and unique molecular identifiers. Trizol reagent was used to extract RNA from every sample. Library amplification was performed in two PCR steps, and a second sample barcode and Illumina TruSeq adapters were introduced in the second step. Sequencing of libraries was performed on an Illumina NovaSeq with 2 x 150 bp paired-end reads. The original methods were these. Reads were demultiplexed and collapsed into UMI-guided consensus sequences with migec v1.2.7. Using mixcr v2.1.11, the UMI consensuses were aligned to TRA and TRB V and J templates and assembled into clonotypes. Clonotypes were classified as expanded or contracted when called significant by both edgeR and NoisET, with noise models trained on biological replicates. For edgeR calls, the thresholds were a false discovery rate-adjusted p below 0.01 and a log2 fold-change of 1. As an exploratory analysis of dynamics, PCA with hierarchical clustering was applied to max-normalized trajectories of the 1000 most abundant clonotypes. Each responding clone was given a CD4 or CD8 phenotype based on the CD4+ and CD8+ repertoires, which had been sequenced separately. TCRdb itself trimmed the public reads at Q25 with fastp, ran MiXCR and retained productive beta chains. Rows merge per CDR3 protein into single entries with the most common DNA and genes. TCRdb, not the original authors, processed these V and J calls. For this sample the table gives around 200,000 distinct CDR3 sequences, of which 10% to 13% were detected only once. The ten largest make up under 3.5% of the sample.

This clonotype was counted only a few times. The target of this receptor is not known. The sample holds no much larger clone one base away, and base qualities are not on file. Ficoll-Paque density gradient centrifugation was used to isolate PBMCs. Sequenced material: PBMCs or a T cell subset sorted from them (not recorded which). This receptor chain uses TRBV5-4 and TRBJ2-5; TRBD1 matches 10 bases in the middle. This TCR was sampled from a man in his late teens or twenties who had mild COVID-19 (a few samples of this study predate the infection). The sample titles of this study are shuffled in the database, so cell type and time point are left out; the donor was told from shared clones. Read as DNA, the sequence is TGTGCCAGCAGCCTGGGACAGGGGATTGAGACCCAGTACTTC. This is translated as CASSLGQGIETQYF.